Presented here are 28 T cell receptor beta chains from one specimen sequenced in a study of T cell responses to AZD1222 COVID-19 vaccine. Method: immunoSEQ multiplex PCR; TCRdb's copy keeps in-frame clones and lacks some. The sample has approximately 130,000 clones, 84% seen once. The material was peripheral blood, obtained 28 days after the second AZD1222 dose. Receptors originate from an adult who received the AZD1222 COVID-19 vaccine.

This chain connects TRBV4-3 to TRBJ1-2, with a weak D call TRBD1 (5 bases). Trimming took 0 bases from V and 5 from J, leaving 13 bases between them. From germline, CDR1 is LGHNA and CDR2 YSLEER. The CDR3 length is 15 residues. The DNA for the CDR3 is TGCGCCAGCAGCCAAGAACAGGCAGGGTATTATGGCTACACCTTC. Translation gives CASSQEQAGYYGYTF.

The chain uses TRBV19 and TRBJ1-6, with a weak D call TRBD1 (5 bases). Trimming left V 2 bases short and J 8 bases short, with 10 bases between. Germline CDR1 is LNHDA and CDR2 is SQIVND (reference sequence). CDR3 length: 14 residues. CDR3 DNA: TGTGCCAGTAGTATACAGGGCTTGTATTCACCCCTCCACTTT. Residues: CASSIQGLYSPLHF.

The chain uses TRBV14 and TRBJ1-6; D is unclear. Germline V gene data show CDR1 as SGHDN and CDR2 as FVKESK. Trimming shortened V by 2 bases and J by 8 bases, and 7 bases separated the two germline ends. The CDR3 contains 13 residues. The CDR3 nucleotides read TGTGCCAGCAGCCAACGATGGGATTCACCCCTCCACTTT. Translated: CASSQRWDSPLHF.

The rearrangement joins TRBV6-5 to TRBJ1-2, with D perhaps matching TRBD1 (6 bases). This CDR3 has 13 amino acids. Trimming took 6 bases from V and 9 from J, leaving 17 bases between them. CDR1 and CDR2 from the germline V gene are MNHEY and SVGAGI. CDR3 sequence (DNA): TGTGCCAGCAGCCCCCAAACCCAGGGGAGCTACACCTTC. Translating it yields CASSPQTQGSYTF.

The rearrangement uses TRBV7-2 and TRBJ2-3, with a weak D call TRBD1 (5 bases). The CDR3 consists of 13 residues. The V end lost 1 base, the J end lost 8 bases, and 10 bases lay between the germline ends. Germline V gives CDR1 SGHTA, CDR2 FQGNSA. The CDR3 nucleotides are TGTGCCAGCAGCTTAGTTACCCAGGGTACGCAGTATTTT. Amino acids: CASSLVTQGTQYF. The full variable domain, completed using reference TRBV7-2 and TRBJ2-3, is GAGVSQSPSNKVTEKGKDVELRCDPISGHTALYWYRQSLGQGLEFLIYFQGNSAPDKSGLPSDRFSAERTGGSVSTLTIQRTQQEDSAVYLCASSLVTQGTQYFGPGTRLTVL.

In DNA form, the CDR3 reads TGTGCCAGCTCACCAGTGGGTCCACCCCGAGGCTATGGCTACACCTTC. It yields the protein CASSPVGPPRGYGYTF. This chain connects TRBV18 to TRBJ1-2; D uncertain. Germline lookup yields CDR1 KGHSH and CDR2 LQKENI. The CDR3 extends over 16 amino acids. V gave up 2 bases and J gave up 4 bases, with 17 bases separating them.

This chain uses TRBV6-2 or TRBV6-3 with TRBJ2-7; 7 nucleotides agree with TRBD1. Trimming took 8 bases from V and 4 from J; bases not matched to a gene: 8. The CDR3 loop spans 13 amino acids. CDR1 is MNHEY and CDR2 is SVGEGT in the germline V gene. CDR3 DNA: TGTGCCAGCGGCCGACAGGGTGGATACGAGCAGTACTTC. Its translation: CASGRQGGYEQYF.

The V gene is TRBV5-5, the J gene TRBJ1-6, with TRBD1 as a possible D gene (5 bases). V was pared by 2 bases and J by 7 bases, with 10 bases between. Germline V CDR1 and CDR2: SGHKS, YYEKEE (reference sequence). The CDR3 spans 14 residues. For the CDR3, the DNA is TGTGCCAGCAGCTTAGGGACGGCAAATTCACCCCTCCACTTT. Its protein product is CASSLGTANSPLHF. Full variable domain (remainder filled in from reference TRBV5-5 and TRBJ1-6): DAGVTQSPTHLIKTRGQQVTLRCSPISGHKSVSWYQQVLGQGPQFIFQYYEKEERGRGNFPDRFSARQFPNYSSELNVNALLLGDSALYLCASSLGTANSPLHFGNGTRLTVT.

The chain combines TRBV19 with TRBJ1-2; D uncertain. CDR1 and CDR2 from the germline V gene are LNHDA and SQIVND (reference sequence). Deletions cut 5 bases from V and 4 bases from J, with 14 bases between. The CDR3 is 14 amino acids. This chain's CDR3 is CASSPVVGAYGYTF. CDR3 bases: TGTGCCAGTAGTCCCGTGGTGGGAGCCTATGGCTACACCTTC.

The chain combines TRBV20-1 with TRBJ1-2; D call uncertain. Germline V lookup: CDR1 DFQATT, CDR2 SNEGSKA (reference sequence). Trimming removed 8 bases from V and 4 bases from J, with 11 bases in between. The CDR3 covers 11 residues. The CDR3 is CSIPTPYGYTF. The CDR3 nucleotides are TGCAGTATCCCTACGCCCTATGGCTACACCTTC.

Written as DNA, the CDR3 is TGTGCCATCAGTGAGTCGATAGCGGGGGCGACGTTCTTC. Amino acids: CAISESIAGATFF. The genes are TRBV10-3 and TRBJ2-1, with TRBD2 identical over 9 bases. Unmatched junction bases numbered 6, after V lost 0 bases and J lost 15 bases. CDR1 is ENHRY, CDR2 SYGVKD, per germline. The CDR3 is 13 residues long.

This chain connects TRBV11-2 to TRBJ1-5; 9 bases line up with TRBD1. The CDR3 spans 15 residues. The germline V gene encodes CDR1 SGHAT and CDR2 FQNNGV. Trimming cost V 1 base and J 5 bases; bases outside gene matches: 3. The CDR3 loop reads CASSLGGTGHQPQHF. DNA of the CDR3: TGTGCCAGCAGCTTAGGCGGGACAGGGCATCAGCCCCAGCATTTT.

V is TRBV29-1 and J is TRBJ1-1, with D tentatively TRBD1 (5 bases). V was clipped by 2 bases and J by 10 bases, with 20 bases between them. The CDR3 has 14 amino acids. Germline V gene lookup returns CDR1 SQVTM and CDR2 ANQGSEA. CDR3 sequence reads: CSVETRDGWKGAFF. As DNA, the CDR3 is TGCAGCGTTGAAACTCGGGACGGGTGGAAGGGAGCTTTCTTT.

CDR3 residues: CASSWSWNTGELFF. CDR3 coding DNA: TGTGCCAGCAGCTGGTCTTGGAACACCGGGGAGCTGTTTTTT. The genes are TRBV9 and TRBJ2-2; D is uncertain. CDR3 length: 14 amino acids. Between the trimmed V and J ends, which lost 4 bases and 1 base, there was a span of 8 bases. The germline V gene has CDR1 SGDLS and CDR2 YYNGEE.

This sequence joins TRBV7-9 and TRBJ2-6, with a weak D call TRBD1 (5 bases). This CDR3 has 16 amino acids. From germline, CDR1 is SEHNR and CDR2 FQNEAQ (reference sequence). Trimming left V 6 bases short and J 3 bases short, with 15 bases between. The CDR3 DNA sequence: TGTGCCAGCAGTCGGTCTGGGGCCAGTGGGGCCAACGTCCTGACTTTC. As protein: CASSRSGASGANVLTF.

In DNA, the CDR3 is TGTGCCAGCAGCTTCAAGGGGCCAGATCAGCCCCAGCATTTT. It codes for CASSFKGPDQPQHF. The chain is built from TRBV11-3 and TRBJ1-5; possible D gene TRBD1, 5 bases. CDR1 and CDR2 (germline): SGHNT, YENEEA. Deletions cut 3 bases from V and 5 bases from J, with 11 bases between. The CDR3 sequence is 14 residues long.

This rearrangement joins TRBV7-8 to TRBJ2-5, with TRBD2 matching 11 bases. Germline V gene lookup returns CDR1 SGHVS and CDR2 FQNEAQ. The trim removed 5 bases at V and 4 bases at J, leaving 9 bases unmatched. This CDR3 spans 16 amino acids. For the CDR3, the DNA is TGTGCCAGCAGCCGAGGGCTAGCGGGAGGCCGAGAGACCCAGTACTTC. Protein sequence: CASSRGLAGGRETQYF.

The J gene is TRBJ2-3, the V gene TRBV7-3; D unclear. The CDR3 sequence is 16 residues long. Germline loops: CDR1 SGHTA, CDR2 FQGTGA. The V and J ends lost 1 base and 0 bases respectively, with 11 bases between them. CDR3: CASSLSPVTSTDTQYF. CDR3 nucleotides: TGTGCCAGCAGCTTAAGTCCAGTGACTAGCACAGATACGCAGTATTTT.

The rearrangement uses TRBV5-3 and TRBJ2-5, with 7 bases aligning to TRBD1. TRBV5-3 is given ORF status, its function remaining uncertain. The CDR3 is 15 residues long. V shed 3 bases, J shed 4 bases, and the junction held 9 bases outside the gene matches. CDR3 amino acids: CARSCAEGAGETQYF. The CDR3 nucleotides are TGTGCCAGAAGCTGTGCTGAGGGGGCAGGAGAGACCCAGTACTTC.

The J gene is TRBJ1-5, the V gene TRBV10-3; D unresolved. Trimming pared 7 bases from V and 0 bases from J, leaving 7 bases between. The CDR3 sequence is 13 residues long. CDR1 and CDR2 (germline): ENHRY, SYGVKD. CDR3 sequence reads: CAITRNSNQPQHF. CDR3 in DNA: TGTGCCATCACCAGGAATAGCAATCAGCCCCAGCATTTT.

The V call is TRBV28, the J call TRBJ1-1, with D maybe TRBD1 (5 bases). The germline V and J ends were trimmed by 8 bases and 5 bases, with 18 bases remaining between them. CDR1 is MDHEN, CDR2 SYDVKM, per germline. The CDR3 extends over 14 amino acids. The CDR3 loop reads CASGIGGGETEAFF. CDR3 DNA: TGTGCCAGCGGCATCGGGGGGGGAGAGACTGAAGCTTTCTTT. The whole variable domain, filled in from reference TRBV28 and TRBJ1-1, reads DVKVTQSSRYLVKRTGEKVFLECVQDMDHENMFWYRQDPGLGLRLIYFSYDVKMKEKGDIPEGYSVSREKKERFSLILESASTNQTSMYLCASGIGGGETEAFFGQGTRLTVV.

In this sample, this clone turned up a few times. J is TRBJ2-1 and V is TRBV3-1 (or the pseudogene TRBV3-2); no clear D. Germline loops: CDR1 LGHDT, CDR2 YNNKEL (reference sequence). The CDR3 sequence is 15 residues long. V was trimmed by 0 bases and J by 9 bases, leaving 15 bases between them. CDR3 DNA sequence: TGTGCCAGCAGCCAAGACAGGAATTTTATAGGTGAGCAGTTCTTC. Encoded protein: CASSQDRNFIGEQFF.

This clone was seen only once. The chain is built from TRBV7-9 and TRBJ2-1; no definite D call. Trimming pared 3 bases from V and 3 bases from J, leaving 0 bases between. Germline-derived CDR1 and CDR2 are SEHNR and FQNEAQ (reference sequence). The CDR3 extends over 11 amino acids. The DNA of the CDR3 is TGTGCCAGCAGCTTCTACAATGAGCAGTTCTTC. The encoded protein is CASSFYNEQFF. The whole variable domain, remainder taken from reference TRBV7-9 and TRBJ2-1, is DTGVSQNPRHKITKRGQNVTFRCDPISEHNRLYWYRQTLGQGPEFLTYFQNEAQLEKSRLLSDRFSAERPKGSFSTLEIQRTEQGDSAMYLCASSFYNEQFFGPGTRLTVL.

The chain employs TRBV2 and TRBJ2-7; D possibly uses TRBD1 or TRBD2 (5 bases each). V dropped 5 bases and J dropped 7 bases, with 9 bases sitting between them. Per germline, CDR1 SNHLY and CDR2 FYNNEI. The CDR3 runs to 11 residues. DNA for the CDR3: TGTGCCAGCAGTTCCTGGGGGGAGCAGTACTTC. Its translation is CASSSWGEQYF. The complete variable domain, with remaining parts taken from reference TRBV2 and TRBJ2-7, reads EPEVTQTPSHQVTQMGQEVILRCVPISNHLYFYWYRQILGQKVEFLVSFYNNEISEKSEIFDDQFSVERPDGSNFTLKIRSTKLEDSAMYFCASSSWGEQYFGPGTRLTVT.

This clone was seen a single time. The sample contains more than one DNA sequence encoding this CDR3. The chain combines TRBV5-4 with TRBJ2-1; no reliable D call. From germline, CDR1 is SGHNT and CDR2 YYREEE (reference sequence). CDR3 length: 15 amino acids. Trimming left V 0 bases short and J 0 bases short, with 7 bases between. CDR3 residues: CASSLDRGSYNEQFF. In DNA form, the CDR3 reads TGTGCCAGCAGCTTGGACAGAGGCTCCTACAATGAGCAGTTCTTC.

This rearrangement joins TRBV20-1 to TRBJ2-3; D remains unclear. V dropped 3 bases and J dropped 3 bases, with 10 bases sitting between them. The CDR3 has 13 amino acids. CDR1 is DFQATT, CDR2 SNEGSKA, per germline (reference sequence). The CDR3 nucleotides are TGCAGTGCTAGTCTTATCCAAACAGATACGCAGTATTTT. Translation: CSASLIQTDTQYF.

V usage is TRBV7-2 and J usage is TRBJ1-6, with a possible D match to TRBD1 (5 bases). The CDR3 runs 15 residues. V lost 1 base to trimming and J lost 10 bases, with 14 bases between them. Germline V gene data show CDR1 as SGHTA and CDR2 as FQGNSA. This CDR3 is CASSLGGPGQSPLHF. The DNA for the CDR3 is TGTGCCAGCAGCTTAGGAGGGCCAGGGCAATCACCCCTCCACTTT.

The rearrangement links TRBV7-2 to TRBJ1-2, with D unresolved. V was trimmed by 2 bases and J by 7 bases, leaving 23 bases between them. The CDR3 consists of 17 residues. Per germline, CDR1 SGHTA and CDR2 FQGNSA. The CDR3 reads CASSLRPTATLGSGYTF. The DNA for the CDR3 is TGTGCCAGCAGCTTAAGACCAACGGCGACCCTCGGCAGTGGCTACACCTTC.